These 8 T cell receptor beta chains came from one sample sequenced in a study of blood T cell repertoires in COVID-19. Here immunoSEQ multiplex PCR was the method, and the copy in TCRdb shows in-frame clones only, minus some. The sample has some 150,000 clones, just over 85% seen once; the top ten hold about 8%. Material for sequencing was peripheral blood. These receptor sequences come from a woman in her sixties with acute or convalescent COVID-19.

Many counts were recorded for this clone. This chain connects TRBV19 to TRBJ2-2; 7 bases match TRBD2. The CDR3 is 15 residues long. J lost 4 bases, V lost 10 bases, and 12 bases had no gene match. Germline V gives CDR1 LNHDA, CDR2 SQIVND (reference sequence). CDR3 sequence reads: CAISPRREGTGELFF. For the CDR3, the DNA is TGTGCCATCTCCCCGAGAAGGGAGGGCACCGGGGAGCTGTTTTTT.

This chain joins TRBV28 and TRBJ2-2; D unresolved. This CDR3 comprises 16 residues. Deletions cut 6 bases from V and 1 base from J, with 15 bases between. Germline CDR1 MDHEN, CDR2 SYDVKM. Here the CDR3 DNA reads TGTGCCAGCAGAAAAAGAGTGACTCAGAACACCGGGGAGCTGTTTTTT. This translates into CASRKRVTQNTGELFF.

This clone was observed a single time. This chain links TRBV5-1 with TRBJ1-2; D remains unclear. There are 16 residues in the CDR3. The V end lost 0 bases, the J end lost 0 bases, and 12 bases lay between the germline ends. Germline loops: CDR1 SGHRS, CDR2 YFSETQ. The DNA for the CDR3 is TGCGCCAGCAGCTTGGAATTGGCAGTATCTAACTATGGCTACACCTTC. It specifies CASSLELAVSNYGYTF.

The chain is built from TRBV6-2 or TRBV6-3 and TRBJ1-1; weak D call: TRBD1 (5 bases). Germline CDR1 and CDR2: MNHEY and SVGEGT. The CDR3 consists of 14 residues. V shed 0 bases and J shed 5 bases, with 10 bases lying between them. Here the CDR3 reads CASSYSGGRTEAFF. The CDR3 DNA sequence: TGTGCCAGCAGTTACTCGGGGGGAAGGACTGAAGCTTTCTTT.

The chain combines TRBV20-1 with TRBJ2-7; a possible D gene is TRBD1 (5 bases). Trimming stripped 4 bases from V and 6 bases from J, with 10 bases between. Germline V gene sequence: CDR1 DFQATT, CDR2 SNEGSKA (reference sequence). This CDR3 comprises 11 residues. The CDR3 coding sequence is TGCAGTGCTAAGGACATCCCCGAGCAGTACTTC. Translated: CSAKDIPEQYF.

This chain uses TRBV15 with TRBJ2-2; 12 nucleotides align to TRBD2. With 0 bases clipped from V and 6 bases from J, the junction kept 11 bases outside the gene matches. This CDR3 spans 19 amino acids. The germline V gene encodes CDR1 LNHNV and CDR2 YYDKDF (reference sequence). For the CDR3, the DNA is TGTGCCACCAGCAGAGATATGGGGTGGACTAGCGGGGAGGCCGGGGAGCTGTTTTTT. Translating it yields CATSRDMGWTSGEAGELFF.

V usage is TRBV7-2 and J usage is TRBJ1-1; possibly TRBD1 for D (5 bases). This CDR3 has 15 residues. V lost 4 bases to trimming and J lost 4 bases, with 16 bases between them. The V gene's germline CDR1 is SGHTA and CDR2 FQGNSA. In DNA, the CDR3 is TGTGCCAGCAGCTCGGGCCAAGGACAATTCACTGAAGCTTTCTTT. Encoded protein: CASSSGQGQFTEAFF.

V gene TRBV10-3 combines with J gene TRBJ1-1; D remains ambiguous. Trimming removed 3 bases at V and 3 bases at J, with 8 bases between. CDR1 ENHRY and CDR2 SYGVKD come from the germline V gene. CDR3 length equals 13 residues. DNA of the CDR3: TGTGCCATCAGTGATGTCGAGTACACTGAAGCTTTCTTT. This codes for CAISDVEYTEAFF.